This TCR beta chain was captured in a study of blood T cell repertoires in COVID-19. Whole-study context: PBMCs, B-cell-depleted T cells, or T cells were the source of the cDNA or gDNA that made up the material.

V shed 3 bases, J shed 6 bases, and the junction held 3 bases outside the gene matches. Per the germline V gene, CDR1 is LGHDT and CDR2 is YNNKEL (reference sequence). CDR3 length: 13 amino acids. Methods used by the authors: Using reference gene primer amplification, nucleated cell counts were estimated. The method was immunoSEQ multiplex PCR; TCRdb's version includes in-frame clones alone and lacks a portion of them. Clonal size and the V and J genes are those of that table, whereas D and trimming came from the DNA. The sample consists of roughly 670,000 clones, 70% to 90% of them appearing once. The material sequenced was peripheral blood. The V gene is TRBV3-1 (or the pseudogene TRBV3-2), the J gene TRBJ2-7, with 9 bases identical to TRBD1. This receptor was identified in a woman under 30 with acute or convalescent COVID-19. CDR3 amino acids: CASSQGQGGEQYF. The CDR3, as DNA: TGTGCCAGCAGCCAGGGACAGGGTGGCGAGCAGTACTTC.